Listed here are 28 T cell receptor beta chains from one sample, sequenced in a study of vaccination and CD4 T cells after COVID-19. Treatment defined: 10-day PBMC culture with coronavirus spike peptide pools or control peptides (ViraFEST assay). Which antigens these TCRs recognize remains unknown. Oncomine TCR Beta short-read sequencing was applied to DNA from cultured CD4+ T cells. TCRdb analysed the PCR reads with MiXCR anew, one entry per CDR3 protein. The sample contains over 15,000 distinct CDR3 sequences, 45% to 55% of which appear only once. Sequencing was performed on CD4+ T cells from blood, cultured in vitro, taken before SARS-CoV-2 vaccination. All receptors come from a human donor who had recovered from COVID-19.

The chain combines TRBV7-2 with TRBJ2-3; the match to TRBD2 covers 7 bases. Unmatched junction bases numbered 6, after V lost 2 bases and J lost 1 base. Per germline, CDR1 SGHTA and CDR2 FQGNSA. There are 16 residues in the CDR3. In DNA form, the CDR3 reads TGTGCCAGCAGCTTAATGCCTAGCGGAGGCACAGATACGCAGTATTTT. Its protein product is CASSLMPSGGTDTQYF.

This sequence joins TRBV7-3 and TRBJ2-6; D is unclear. Germline V gene sequence: CDR1 SGHTA, CDR2 FQGTGA. V lost 0 bases, J lost 0 bases, and 12 bases lay in between. This CDR3 contains 18 residues. The CDR3 DNA is TGTGCCAGCAGCTTAACGGTACGAAATACCTCTGGGGCCAACGTCCTGACTTTC. This gives the protein CASSLTVRNTSGANVLTF.

The CDR3: CASSHLIAPGLLGNEQFF. Written as DNA, the CDR3 is TGTGCCAGCAGCCATCTAATAGCGCCCGGACTTCTGGGCAATGAGCAGTTCTTC. The rearrangement uses TRBV5-6 and TRBJ2-1; weak D call: TRBD2 (5 bases). Germline V gene lookup returns CDR1 SGHDT and CDR2 YYEEEE. CDR3 length: 18 amino acids. V gave up 4 bases and J gave up 6 bases, with 26 bases separating them.

The chain's CDR3 is CASSQDGIGYTF. CDR3 bases: TGCGCCAGCAGCCAAGATGGGATAGGCTACACCTTC. This sequence joins TRBV4-3 and TRBJ1-2; D is unresolved. The CDR3 sequence is 12 residues long. Germline V gene data show CDR1 as LGHNA and CDR2 as YSLEER. V lost 0 bases and J lost 8, with 7 bases in between.

This clonotype was observed a handful of times. The chain recombines TRBV20-1 with TRBJ2-3, with 8 nucleotides matching TRBD2. The ends lost 3 bases at V and 4 bases at J; junction bases unmatched: 12. This CDR3 spans 16 amino acids. Germline V gives CDR1 DFQATT, CDR2 SNEGSKA (reference sequence). DNA of the CDR3: TGCAGTGCTAGGGTTCCCAGCGGGAGTTCGGCAGATACGCAGTATTTT. It codes for CSARVPSGSSADTQYF.

This sequence joins TRBV5-6 and TRBJ1-6; a weak D match, TRBD1 (6 bases). The germline V and J ends were trimmed by 5 bases and 7 bases, with 16 bases remaining between them. This CDR3 spans 15 amino acids. Germline V gives CDR1 SGHDT, CDR2 YYEEEE. The CDR3 here is CASRSNRDRNSPLHF. CDR3 coding DNA: TGTGCCAGCAGATCGAACAGGGACCGGAATTCACCCCTCCACTTT. The complete variable domain, with remaining parts taken from reference TRBV5-6 and TRBJ1-6, reads DAGVTQSPTHLIKTRGQQVTLRCSPKSGHDTVSWYQQALGQGPQFIFQYYEEEERQRGNFPDRFSGHQFPNYSSELNVNALLLGDSALYLCASRSNRDRNSPLHFGNGTRLTVT.

The chain is built from TRBV20-1 and TRBJ1-3; no reliable D call. Germline values: CDR1 DFQATT, CDR2 SNEGSKA (reference sequence). Trimming took off 3 bases at V and 0 bases at J, with 9 bases between the two ends. The CDR3 consists of 14 residues. In DNA, the CDR3 is TGCAGTGCTAGCGTAGGGATCTCTGGAAACACCATATATTTT. Protein: CSASVGISGNTIYF.

The CDR3 DNA reads as TGTGCCAGCAACCCCGGGACACAGTACTACACCTTC. The encoded protein is CASNPGTQYYTF. J is TRBJ1-2 and V is TRBV12-3 or TRBV12-4; D might be TRBD1 (6 bases). Between the trimmed V and J ends, which lost 7 bases and 10 bases, there was a span of 16 bases. The length of the CDR3 is 12 residues.

The chain links TRBV11-3 to TRBJ1-3; tentatively, D is TRBD1 (5 bases). The V gene lost 5 bases and the J gene lost 4 bases, with 15 bases spanning the gap. CDR1 is SGHNT, CDR2 YENEEA, per germline. The length of the CDR3 is 15 residues. CDR3 coding DNA: TGTGCCAGCAGCCCAACTGGGGGAAGGGGAAACACCATATATTTT. This codes for CASSPTGGRGNTIYF.

The chain carries TRBV20-1 and TRBJ2-1; the D gene is possibly TRBD2 (5 bases). The CDR3 extends over 16 amino acids. Germline V gives CDR1 DFQATT, CDR2 SNEGSKA (reference sequence). Trimming took 5 bases from V and 0 from J, leaving 17 bases between them. The CDR3 sequence: CSAPEASGSSYNEQFF. The DNA for the CDR3 is TGCAGTGCTCCAGAAGCGAGCGGAAGCTCCTACAATGAGCAGTTCTTC.

The sample holds one count of this clonotype. This chain connects TRBV19 to TRBJ2-7; D is possibly TRBD1 or TRBD2 (6 bases each). V lost 3 bases to trimming and J lost 5 bases, with 8 bases between them. Germline assignment: CDR1 LNHDA and CDR2 SQIVND (reference sequence). The CDR3 runs 12 residues. For the CDR3, the DNA is TGTGCCAGTAGTATGAGGGGGGACGAGCAGTACTTC. Translating gives CASSMRGDEQYF.

The chain links TRBV6-1 to TRBJ2-3, with 10 bases that match TRBD2. Trimming removed 1 base from V and 4 bases from J; junction bases left unmatched: 5. This CDR3 is 16 amino acids long. Germline loops: CDR1 MNHNS, CDR2 SASEGT. This chain's CDR3 is CASSEGPAGGADTQYF. The CDR3 region has the DNA TGTGCCAGCAGTGAAGGCCCAGCGGGAGGGGCAGATACGCAGTATTTT.

The chain carries TRBV20-1 and TRBJ2-5; D perhaps matches TRBD2 (5 bases). The CDR3 has 14 amino acids. The V gene lost 0 bases and the J gene lost 1 base, with 9 bases spanning the gap. Germline values: CDR1 DFQATT, CDR2 SNEGSKA (reference sequence). The CDR3: CSARDRGVQETQYF. The CDR3 region has the DNA TGCAGTGCTAGAGATCGGGGAGTCCAAGAGACCCAGTACTTC.

The chain links TRBV27 to TRBJ1-1; 8 bases fit TRBD1. J was trimmed by 5 bases and V by 7 bases; bases with no gene match: 9. Germline V gene sequence: CDR1 MNHEY, CDR2 SMNVEV (reference sequence). This CDR3 has 14 residues. The CDR3, as DNA: TGTGCCAGCAAGTATGCAGGGGGCAGGACTGAAGCTTTCTTT. Its translation is CASKYAGGRTEAFF.

This clonotype came up a few times. The rearrangement links TRBV6-5 to TRBJ1-1; tentative D call: TRBD1 (6 bases). This CDR3 is 14 amino acids long. Germline V lookup: CDR1 MNHEY, CDR2 SVGAGI. Trimming removed 2 bases from V and 1 base from J, with 8 bases in between. The chain's CDR3 is CASSYGGGNTEAFF. DNA for the CDR3: TGTGCCAGCAGTTACGGGGGCGGGAACACTGAAGCTTTCTTT.

This clonotype turned up a few times. The V gene is TRBV15, the J gene TRBJ1-2; TRBD1 aligns across 8 bases. This CDR3 is 13 amino acids long. V shed 3 bases, J shed 8 bases, and the junction held 5 bases outside the gene matches. The germline V gene encodes CDR1 LNHNV and CDR2 YYDKDF (reference sequence). As DNA, the CDR3 is TGTGCCACCAGCAGGGGACAGGATGGCGGCTACACCTTC. Protein sequence: CATSRGQDGGYTF. The full variable domain, with the rest looked up from reference TRBV15 and TRBJ1-2, is DAMVIQNPRYQVTQFGKPVTLSCSQTLNHNVMYWYQQKSSQAPKLLFHYYDKDFNNEADTPDNFQSRRPNTSFCFLDIRSPGLGDTAMYLCATSRGQDGGYTFGSGTRLTVV.

This clonotype was observed a handful of times. The V gene is TRBV24-1, the J gene TRBJ2-1; 9 bases fit TRBD1. Germline values: CDR1 KGHDR, CDR2 SFDVKD. V lost 7 bases to trimming and J lost 5 bases; unmatched junction nucleotides: 5. This CDR3 is built from 14 residues. The CDR3 sequence is CATSPDRGNNEQFF. The CDR3 DNA sequence: TGTGCCACCAGCCCTGACAGGGGGAACAATGAGCAGTTCTTC.

Written as DNA, the CDR3 is TGTGCCAGCACAGGGGATGCCGGGGAGCTGTTTTTT. Residues: CASTGDAGELFF. The V and J genes are TRBV28 and TRBJ2-2; D possibly corresponds to TRBD1 (6 bases). Germline V gene data show CDR1 as MDHEN and CDR2 as SYDVKM. The CDR3 is 12 amino acids. Trimming removed 7 bases at V and 6 bases at J, with 9 bases between.

Only a few counts were recorded for this clonotype. The chain carries TRBV20-1 and TRBJ1-6, with D perhaps matching TRBD1 (5 bases). This CDR3 is built from 16 residues. In germline, CDR1 is DFQATT, CDR2 SNEGSKA (reference sequence). V was pared by 0 bases and J by 5 bases, with 14 bases between. The CDR3 spells CSARDDLPGDNSPLHF. The CDR3, as DNA: TGCAGTGCTAGAGATGATCTGCCGGGGGATAATTCACCCCTCCACTTT.

The genes are TRBV11-2 and TRBJ2-7; 9 bases line up with TRBD1. V trimming: 7 bases; J trimming: 0 bases; junction bases outside the gene matches: 10. Germline lookup yields CDR1 SGHAT and CDR2 FQNNGV. The CDR3 consists of 16 residues. The CDR3 loop reads CASTDPGTGSSYEQYF. CDR3 bases: TGTGCCAGCACAGACCCAGGGACAGGGAGCTCCTACGAGCAGTACTTC.

This chain uses TRBV21-1 with TRBJ1-5; TRBD1 was called by the table and not checked on the DNA. TRBV21-1 is classified as a pseudogene. This CDR3 has 19 residues. This CDR3 is CASSGPGTYRSGENQPQHF. For the CDR3, the DNA is TGTGCCAGCAGCGGGCCGGGGACATATCGGTCCGGGGAAAATCAGCCCCAGCATTTT.

V and J are TRBV7-9 and TRBJ2-7, with TRBD2 matching 13 bases. The CDR3 is 14 amino acids. The ends lost 5 bases at V and 5 bases at J; junction bases unmatched: 3. From germline, CDR1 is SEHNR and CDR2 FQNEAQ (reference sequence). CDR3 sequence (DNA): TGTGCCAGCAGCCCTGGGACTAGCGGGAACGAGCAGTACTTC. It codes for CASSPGTSGNEQYF. Based on the CDR3 plus reference TRBV7-9 and TRBJ2-7, the full variable domain is DTGVSQNPRHKITKRGQNVTFRCDPISEHNRLYWYRQTLGQGPEFLTYFQNEAQLEKSRLLSDRFSAERPKGSFSTLEIQRTEQGDSAMYLCASSPGTSGNEQYFGPGTRLTVT.

The chain links TRBV12-3 or TRBV12-4 to TRBJ1-6; weak D call: TRBD1 (6 bases). V lost 7 bases to trimming and J lost 8 bases, with 15 bases between them. This CDR3 comprises 14 residues. The CDR3 DNA reads as TGTGCCAGCACCATCGGGGGCGCTTATTCACCCCTCCACTTT. Protein sequence: CASTIGGAYSPLHF.

This clonotype was observed a handful of times. The DNA of the CDR3 is TGTGCCTGGAGAGCGGGACGGATGGTTGGACTAGCCGGGGAGCTGTTTTTT. It encodes CAWRAGRMVGLAGELFF. The chain couples TRBV30 to TRBJ2-2, with 7 bases identical to TRBD2. V shed 3 bases, J shed 6 bases, and the junction held 16 bases outside the gene matches. CDR3 length: 17 residues. From germline, CDR1 is GTSNPN and CDR2 SVGIG (reference sequence).

The rearrangement joins TRBV12-3 or TRBV12-4 to TRBJ2-7; possibly TRBD1 for D (6 bases). The CDR3 contains 14 residues. V lost 3 bases to trimming and J lost 2 bases, with 11 bases between them. The CDR3 nucleotides are TGTGCCAGCAGTTTGAAAGGGGGACCCTACGAGCAGTACTTC. Translating it yields CASSLKGGPYEQYF.

The chain uses TRBV27 and TRBJ1-1, with 7 nucleotides matching TRBD1. Germline assignment: CDR1 MNHEY and CDR2 SMNVEV (reference sequence). The V segment lost 9 bases and the J segment 1 base; nucleotides outside the gene matches: 11. This CDR3 region has 15 residues. In nucleotides, the CDR3 is TGTGCCAGTCGGACTACAGGGGCGCCGAACACTGAAGCTTTCTTT. Its protein is CASRTTGAPNTEAFF.

The V gene is TRBV20-1, the J gene TRBJ2-3, with 12 positions matching TRBD2. The germline CDR1 and CDR2 sequences are DFQATT and SNEGSKA (reference sequence). With V trimmed by 0 bases and J by 2 bases, 3 bases remained unmatched. The CDR3 sequence is 16 residues long. The chain's CDR3 is CSARDRLAGVTDTQYF. In DNA, the CDR3 is TGCAGTGCTAGAGATAGACTAGCGGGGGTCACAGATACGCAGTATTTT.

The chain uses TRBV20-1 and TRBJ1-2; maybe TRBD1 (6 bases). The CDR3 extends over 14 amino acids. Trimming removed 6 bases from V and 5 bases from J, with 19 bases in between. Germline V CDR1 and CDR2: DFQATT, SNEGSKA (reference sequence). CDR3: CSAQRLQGHYGYTF. In DNA, the CDR3 is TGCAGTGCCCAAAGGCTACAGGGACATTATGGCTACACCTTC.